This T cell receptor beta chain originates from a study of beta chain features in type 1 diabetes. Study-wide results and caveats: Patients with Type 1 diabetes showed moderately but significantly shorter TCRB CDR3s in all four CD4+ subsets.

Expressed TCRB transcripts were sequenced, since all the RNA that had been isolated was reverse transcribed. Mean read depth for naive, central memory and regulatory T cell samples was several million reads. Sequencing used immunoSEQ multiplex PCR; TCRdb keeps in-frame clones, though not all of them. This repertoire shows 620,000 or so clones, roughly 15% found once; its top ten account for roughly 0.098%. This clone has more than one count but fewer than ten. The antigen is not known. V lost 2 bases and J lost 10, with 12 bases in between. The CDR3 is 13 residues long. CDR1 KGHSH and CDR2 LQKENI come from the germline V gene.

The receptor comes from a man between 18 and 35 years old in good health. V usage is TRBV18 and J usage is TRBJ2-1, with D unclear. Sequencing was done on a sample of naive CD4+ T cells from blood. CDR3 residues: CASSPSWGNEQFF. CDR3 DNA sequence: TGTGCCAGCTCACCATCCTGGGGTAACGAGCAGTTCTTC.